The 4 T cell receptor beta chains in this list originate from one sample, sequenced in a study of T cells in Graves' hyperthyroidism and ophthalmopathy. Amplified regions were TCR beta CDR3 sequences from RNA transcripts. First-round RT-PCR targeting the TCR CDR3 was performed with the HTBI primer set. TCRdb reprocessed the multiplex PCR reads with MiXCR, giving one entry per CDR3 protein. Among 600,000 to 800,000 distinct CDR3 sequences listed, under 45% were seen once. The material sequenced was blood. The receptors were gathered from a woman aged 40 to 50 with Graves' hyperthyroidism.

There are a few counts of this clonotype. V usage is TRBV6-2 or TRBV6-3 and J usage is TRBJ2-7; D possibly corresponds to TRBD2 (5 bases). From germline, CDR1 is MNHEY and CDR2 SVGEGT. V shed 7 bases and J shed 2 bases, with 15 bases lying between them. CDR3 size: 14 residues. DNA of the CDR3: TGTGCCAGCACCATAGGACGGGGAACCTACGAGCAGTACTTC. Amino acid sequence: CASTIGRGTYEQYF.

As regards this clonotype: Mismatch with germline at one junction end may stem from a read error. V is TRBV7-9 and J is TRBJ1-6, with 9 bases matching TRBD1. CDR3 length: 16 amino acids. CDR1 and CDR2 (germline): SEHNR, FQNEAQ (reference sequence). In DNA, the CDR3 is TGCGCCAGCAGCTTAGCCCGGGACAGGGTGTATTCACCCCTCCACTTT. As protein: CASSLARDRVYSPLHF.

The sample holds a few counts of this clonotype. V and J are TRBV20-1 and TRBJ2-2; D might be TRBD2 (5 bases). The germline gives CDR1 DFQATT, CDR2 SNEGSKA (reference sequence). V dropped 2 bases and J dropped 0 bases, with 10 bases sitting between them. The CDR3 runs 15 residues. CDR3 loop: CSARSGISNTGELFF. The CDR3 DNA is TGCAGTGCTAGATCGGGGATTTCGAACACCGGGGAGCTGTTTTTT.

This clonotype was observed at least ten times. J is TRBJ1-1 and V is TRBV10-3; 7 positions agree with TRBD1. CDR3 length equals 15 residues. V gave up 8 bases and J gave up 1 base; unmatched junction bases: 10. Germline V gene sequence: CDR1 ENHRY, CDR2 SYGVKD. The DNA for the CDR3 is TGTGCCATCGCACCTTCCGGGACAGAGAACACTGAAGCTTTCTTT. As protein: CAIAPSGTENTEAFF.